The next 30 T cell receptor beta chains were all read from a single sample in a study of cytomegalovirus exposure and HLA in healthy donors. It was with 60 Vbeta and 13 Jbeta primers that the PCR ran. The table came from immunoSEQ multiplex PCR; TCRdb's copy has only in-frame clones and leaves some out. The sample yields 75,000 to 90,000 clones, around 77% seen once. The material sequenced was PBMCs. All receptors come from a man in his fifties in good health and CMV-seronegative.

In this sample, this clone turned up a few times. The rearrangement uses TRBV9 and TRBJ2-7; D possibly corresponds to TRBD2 (6 bases). The V gene lost 3 bases and the J gene lost 3 bases, with 13 bases spanning the gap. The germline CDR1 and CDR2 sequences are SGDLS and YYNGEE. This CDR3 is built from 14 residues. The CDR3 sequence is CASSAPGANYEQYF. The CDR3 nucleotides are TGTGCCAGCAGCGCTCCGGGAGCGAACTACGAGCAGTACTTC. Drawing the rest from reference TRBV9 and TRBJ2-7, the complete variable domain is DSGVTQTPKHLITATGQRVTLRCSPRSGDLSVYWYQQSLDQGLQFLIQYYNGEERAKGNILERFSAQQFPDLHSELNLSSLELGDSALYFCASSAPGANYEQYFGPGTRLTVT.

The chain recombines TRBV15 with TRBJ2-1; 12 nucleotides line up with TRBD2. This CDR3 contains 16 residues. The germline V gene has CDR1 LNHNV and CDR2 YYDKDF (reference sequence). The V gene end was trimmed by 8 bases and the J gene end by 9 bases; junction bases not matched to a gene: 14. CDR3 in amino acids: CATSTRASGGAFEQFF. The CDR3 DNA sequence: TGTGCCACCTCCACGAGGGCTAGCGGGGGGGCTTTTGAGCAGTTCTTC.

The genes are TRBV5-7 and TRBJ1-4, with D possibly being TRBD1 (5 bases). TRBV5-7 is assigned to the ORF class and has an uncertain function. Trimming shortened V by 2 bases and J by 2 bases, and 13 bases separated the two germline ends. This CDR3 is 16 amino acids long. CDR3 loop: CASSFREPKTNEKLFF. The CDR3 region has the DNA TGTGCCAGCAGCTTCAGGGAACCGAAGACTAATGAAAAACTGTTTTTT.

The gene calls are TRBV5-6 and TRBJ2-5; 8 bases are shared with TRBD2. The CDR3 loop spans 16 amino acids. The trim removed 0 bases at V and 2 bases at J, leaving 6 bases unmatched. The germline gives CDR1 SGHDT, CDR2 YYEEEE. CDR3 DNA: TGTGCCAGCAGCTTGGGGGTAGCGGGAAAACAAGAGACCCAGTACTTC. Translation: CASSLGVAGKQETQYF.

The sample holds one count of this clone. V usage is TRBV11-2 and J usage is TRBJ1-1, with 8 bases lining up with TRBD1. Losses at the gene ends were 6 bases for V and 5 bases for J; bases not matched to a gene: 5. CDR1 and CDR2 from the germline V gene are SGHAT and FQNNGV. The CDR3 is made up of 13 amino acids. The chain's CDR3 is CASSPTGVTEAFF. In DNA form, the CDR3 reads TGTGCCAGCAGTCCGACAGGGGTGACTGAAGCTTTCTTT.

The chain combines TRBV5-1 with TRBJ1-1; unclear D gene. Trimming took 0 bases from V and 2 from J, leaving 5 bases between them. The CDR3 runs to 13 residues. Germline V CDR1 and CDR2: SGHRS, YFSETQ. CDR3 bases: TGCGCCAGCAGCTTGGGTAGCAACACTGAAGCTTTCTTT. This sequence encodes CASSLGSNTEAFF.

This chain links TRBV5-4 with TRBJ1-6; TRBD1 is a possible D gene (6 bases). The germline V gene has CDR1 SGHNT and CDR2 YYREEE (reference sequence). With 2 bases removed from V and 7 bases from J, the gap between germline ends came to 16 bases. This CDR3 region has 16 residues. The CDR3 protein is CASSFSPVTGNSPLHF. In DNA form, the CDR3 reads TGTGCCAGCAGCTTCAGCCCTGTGACAGGAAATTCACCCCTCCACTTT.

The chain has TRBV5-1 and TRBJ2-3; D unclear. V dropped 2 bases and J dropped 1 base, with 17 bases sitting between them. Germline V gives CDR1 SGHRS, CDR2 YFSETQ. The length of the CDR3 is 17 residues. Here the CDR3 DNA reads TGCGCCAGCAGCTTAAGCCCCATATCGAGAGGCACAGATACGCAGTATTTT. Its protein product is CASSLSPISRGTDTQYF.

The J gene is TRBJ2-3, the V gene TRBV30; 9 bases agree with TRBD2. The CDR3 runs 14 residues. The junction had 10 bases not matched to a gene; V was cut back by 8 bases and J by 4 bases. Germline values: CDR1 GTSNPN, CDR2 SVGIG (reference sequence). The DNA of the CDR3 is TGTGCCCGAGGTGGCGGGGGGGCCTCAGATACGCAGTATTTT. Protein sequence: CARGGGGASDTQYF.

V and J are TRBV5-1 and TRBJ2-3; D remains ambiguous. Germline CDR1 is SGHRS and CDR2 is YFSETQ. The CDR3 is made up of 14 amino acids. Trimming stripped 1 base from V and 1 base from J, with 7 bases between. CDR3 sequence reads: CASSLTRGTDTQYF. The DNA of the CDR3 is TGCGCCAGCAGCTTGACCCGGGGCACAGATACGCAGTATTTT.

The rearrangement links TRBV11-2 to TRBJ2-3, with no clear D. The CDR3 loop spans 16 amino acids. Germline CDR1 and CDR2: SGHAT and FQNNGV. The V and J ends lost 2 bases and 0 bases respectively, with 12 bases between them. The CDR3 loop is CASSLRVVTSTDTQYF. The CDR3 DNA follows: TGTGCCAGCAGCTTAAGAGTCGTAACTAGCACAGATACGCAGTATTTT.

This rearrangement joins TRBV7-3 to TRBJ2-7; unclear D gene. The V and J ends lost 0 bases and 0 bases respectively, with 3 bases between them. From germline, CDR1 is SGHTA and CDR2 FQGTGA. The CDR3 covers 13 residues. The CDR3 coding sequence is TGTGCCAGCAGCTTAACAGCCTCCTACGAGCAGTACTTC. Translation gives CASSLTASYEQYF.

The chain joins TRBV9 to TRBJ1-1; TRBD1 agrees at 8 bases. CDR1 and CDR2 from the germline V gene are SGDLS and YYNGEE. After removal of 3 bases from V and 5 bases from J, the junction contained 9 bases not matched to a gene. There are 15 residues in the CDR3. The DNA for the CDR3 is TGTGCCAGCAGCGCCTTACAGGGGGGACGGACTGAAGCTTTCTTT. It specifies CASSALQGGRTEAFF.

V is TRBV7-9 and J is TRBJ1-4; D may be TRBD1 (5 bases). The CDR3 extends over 12 amino acids. Trimming left V 5 bases short and J 10 bases short, with 11 bases between. In germline, CDR1 is SEHNR, CDR2 FQNEAQ (reference sequence). The CDR3 is CASSQGPPKLFF. In DNA form, the CDR3 reads TGTGCCAGCAGCCAGGGCCCCCCAAAACTGTTTTTT. Using reference TRBV7-9 and TRBJ1-4 for the parts outside the CDR3, the full variable domain is DTGVSQNPRHKITKRGQNVTFRCDPISEHNRLYWYRQTLGQGPEFLTYFQNEAQLEKSRLLSDRFSAERPKGSFSTLEIQRTEQGDSAMYLCASSQGPPKLFFGSGTQLSVL.

The chain links TRBV28 to TRBJ2-3; D perhaps matches TRBD1 (6 bases). This CDR3 has 13 amino acids. Trimming cost V 6 bases and J 4 bases, with 11 bases left between them. Looked up from germline, CDR1 is MDHEN and CDR2 is SYDVKM. The CDR3 bases are TGTGCCAGCAGACCAACAGGGCCAGATACGCAGTATTTT. Translation: CASRPTGPDTQYF.

This chain joins TRBV7-2 and TRBJ2-2; 7 bases align to TRBD1. V trimming: 2 bases; J trimming: 5 bases; junction bases outside the gene matches: 5. Germline loops: CDR1 SGHTA, CDR2 FQGNSA. This CDR3 is built from 15 residues. This CDR3 reads CASSLSGGRTGELFF. The CDR3 DNA follows: TGTGCCAGCAGCTTATCAGGGGGAAGGACCGGGGAGCTGTTTTTT.

This clone came up a few times. The genes are TRBV28 and TRBJ1-4; D remains unclear. Deletions cut 3 bases from V and 5 bases from J, with 7 bases between. The CDR3 is 13 amino acids. Per germline, CDR1 MDHEN and CDR2 SYDVKM. The CDR3 loop reads CASSLAGNEKLFF. CDR3 nucleotide sequence: TGTGCCAGCAGTTTGGCGGGGAATGAAAAACTGTTTTTT.

V is TRBV28 and J is TRBJ1-6; D unclear. CDR1 MDHEN and CDR2 SYDVKM come from the germline V gene. The CDR3 is 14 residues long. Trimming removed 6 bases at V and 5 bases at J, with 11 bases between. The DNA of the CDR3 is TGTGCCAGCAGGTTGGGGAGGAATAATTCACCCCTCCACTTT. Its translation: CASRLGRNNSPLHF.

The chain couples TRBV28 to TRBJ2-7; 11 nucleotides line up with TRBD2. Germline lookup yields CDR1 MDHEN and CDR2 SYDVKM. The CDR3 extends over 17 amino acids. V shed 5 bases and J 0 bases; nucleotides not matched to a gene: 9. The CDR3: CASSPKRTSGSSYEQYF. The CDR3 DNA sequence: TGTGCCAGCAGTCCGAAAAGGACTAGCGGGTCCTCCTACGAGCAGTACTTC.

The chain joins TRBV4-3 to TRBJ1-6; D perhaps matches TRBD1 (5 bases). V lost 4 bases to trimming and J lost 2 bases, with 18 bases between them. The CDR3 runs to 18 residues. Germline-derived CDR1 and CDR2 are LGHNA and YSLEER. The chain's CDR3 is CASSLTRTSGAYNSPLHF. The CDR3 nucleotides read TGCGCCAGCAGCCTGACCAGAACGTCGGGGGCCTATAATTCACCCCTCCACTTT.

The genes are TRBV15 and TRBJ1-1, with D unclear. Germline V gene data show CDR1 as LNHNV and CDR2 as YYDKDF (reference sequence). The V end lost 0 bases, the J end lost 1 base, and 3 bases lay between the germline ends. The CDR3 consists of 13 residues. Here the CDR3 reads CATSRDWNTEAFF. The CDR3 nucleotides are TGTGCCACCAGCAGAGACTGGAACACTGAAGCTTTCTTT. The complete variable domain, with remaining parts taken from reference TRBV15 and TRBJ1-1, reads DAMVIQNPRYQVTQFGKPVTLSCSQTLNHNVMYWYQQKSSQAPKLLFHYYDKDFNNEADTPDNFQSRRPNTSFCFLDIRSPGLGDTAMYLCATSRDWNTEAFFGQGTRLTVV.

The chain is built from TRBV19 and TRBJ1-2; D unresolved. V lost 0 bases to trimming and J lost 6 bases, with 11 bases between them. The CDR3 extends over 14 amino acids. Germline V gene sequence: CDR1 LNHDA, CDR2 SQIVND (reference sequence). In DNA form, the CDR3 reads TGTGCCAGTAGTATAGAGGCCGAGCGTCATGGCTACACCTTC. It translates to CASSIEAERHGYTF.

This chain uses TRBV29-1 with TRBJ2-3, with D possibly being TRBD2 (6 bases). Per germline, CDR1 SQVTM and CDR2 ANQGSEA. The ends were cut back, 5 bases at V and 4 bases at J, with 13 bases in the middle. CDR3 size: 13 residues. The DNA of the CDR3 is TGCAGCGTTAGGGGAGGAGAGGCAGATACGCAGTATTTT. Translating it yields CSVRGGEADTQYF.

This clone was picked up one time. The chain joins TRBV18 to TRBJ2-1; 7 nucleotides line up with TRBD1. Germline loops: CDR1 KGHSH, CDR2 LQKENI. The V segment lost 7 bases and the J segment 3 bases; nucleotides outside the gene matches: 3. The CDR3 length is 13 residues. This CDR3 is CASLQGSYNEQFF. The CDR3 DNA is TGTGCCAGCTTACAGGGGAGCTACAATGAGCAGTTCTTC.

This chain uses TRBV6-1 with TRBJ1-3; D may be TRBD1 (5 bases). The V end lost 2 bases, the J end lost 2 bases, and 13 bases lay between the germline ends. This CDR3 has 16 amino acids. Germline CDR1 and CDR2: MNHNS and SASEGT. CDR3 coding DNA: TGTGCCAGCAGTGAATGGGAAGGGGCGGCTGGAAACACCATATATTTT. Its protein is CASSEWEGAAGNTIYF.

The CDR3 is CASSATSGGIETQYF. The CDR3 DNA reads TGTGCCAGCAGCGCAACTAGCGGGGGGATAGAGACCCAGTACTTC. The rearrangement uses TRBV28 and TRBJ2-5, with TRBD2 matching 12 bases. Trimming cost V 6 bases and J 4 bases; bases outside gene matches: 6. The CDR3 is 15 residues long. The V gene's germline CDR1 is MDHEN and CDR2 SYDVKM.

This clone turned up a few times. V usage is TRBV15 and J usage is TRBJ2-1, with 7 bases matching TRBD1. CDR3 length equals 13 residues. Germline V gene sequence: CDR1 LNHNV, CDR2 YYDKDF (reference sequence). Losses at the gene ends were 7 bases for V and 9 bases for J; bases not matched to a gene: 9. The CDR3 nucleotides read TGTGCCACCAACACCCGACCAGGGGGTGAGCAGTTCTTC. It is translated as CATNTRPGGEQFF.

This chain links TRBV7-2 with TRBJ1-1; TRBD1 aligns across 9 bases. J was trimmed by 5 bases and V by 5 bases; bases with no gene match: 9. The CDR3 extends over 15 amino acids. Germline CDR1 reads SGHTA; CDR2 reads FQGNSA. DNA for the CDR3: TGTGCCAGCAGCCGCGGGACAGGGCCTGGGACTGAAGCTTTCTTT. It is translated as CASSRGTGPGTEAFF.

V is TRBV5-1 and J is TRBJ2-3, with D perhaps TRBD1 (6 bases). There are 15 residues in the CDR3. Germline V gene data show CDR1 as SGHRS and CDR2 as YFSETQ. The V end was cut by 0 bases, the J end by 2 bases, with 10 bases between. CDR3 region: CASSLGQGLTDTQYF. CDR3 sequence (DNA): TGCGCCAGCAGCTTGGGGCAGGGGCTCACAGATACGCAGTATTTT.

The J gene is TRBJ2-1, the V gene TRBV18; 7 positions agree with TRBD1. Per germline, CDR1 KGHSH and CDR2 LQKENI. After removal of 3 bases from V and 6 bases from J, the junction contained 2 bases not matched to a gene. The CDR3 length is 13 residues. DNA for the CDR3: TGTGCCAGCTCACCGAGGGGGCTCAATGAGCAGTTCTTC. This sequence encodes CASSPRGLNEQFF.